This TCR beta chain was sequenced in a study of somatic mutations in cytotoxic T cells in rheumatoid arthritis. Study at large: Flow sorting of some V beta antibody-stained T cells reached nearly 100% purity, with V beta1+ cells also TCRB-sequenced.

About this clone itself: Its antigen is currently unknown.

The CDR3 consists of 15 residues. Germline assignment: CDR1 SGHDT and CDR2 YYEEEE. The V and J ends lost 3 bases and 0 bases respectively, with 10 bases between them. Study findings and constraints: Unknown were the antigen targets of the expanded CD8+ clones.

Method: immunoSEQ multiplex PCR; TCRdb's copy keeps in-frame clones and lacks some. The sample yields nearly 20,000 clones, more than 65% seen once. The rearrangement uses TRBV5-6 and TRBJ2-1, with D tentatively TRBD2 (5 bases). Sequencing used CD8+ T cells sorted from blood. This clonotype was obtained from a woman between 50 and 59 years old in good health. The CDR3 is CASSSGLSSYNEQFF. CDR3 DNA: TGTGCCAGCAGCTCTGGACTGAGCTCCTACAATGAGCAGTTCTTC. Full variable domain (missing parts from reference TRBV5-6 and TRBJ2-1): DAGVTQSPTHLIKTRGQQVTLRCSPKSGHDTVSWYQQALGQGPQFIFQYYEEEERQRGNFPDRFSGHQFPNYSSELNVNALLLGDSALYLCASSSGLSSYNEQFFGPGTRLTVL.